These 18 T cell receptor beta chains were all obtained from the same sample, sequenced in a study of T cell changes during pregnancy in multiple sclerosis. Sequencing was performed with immunoSEQ multiplex PCR; in TCRdb, only in-frame clones are kept and a portion is missing. Of over 25,000 clones listed, less than 90% were seen once; the top ten hold about 8%. The input for sequencing was CD8+ T cells from peripheral blood mononuclear cells, taken before pregnancy. All receptors come from a female donor with multiple sclerosis, enrolled in a pregnancy study.

This clone is a singleton in its sample. The chain uses TRBV27 and TRBJ2-7; weak D call: TRBD2 (5 bases). CDR1 is MNHEY and CDR2 is SMNVEV in the germline V gene (reference sequence). V lost 3 bases and J lost 5, with 11 bases in between. This CDR3 comprises 13 residues. Here the CDR3 DNA reads TGTGCCAGCAGTTTTTTGACCGGGGACGAGCAGTACTTC. It encodes CASSFLTGDEQYF.

The chain is built from TRBV7-8 and TRBJ2-7; D not resolved. With 5 bases removed from V and 7 bases from J, the gap between germline ends came to 12 bases. Germline V gene data show CDR1 as SGHVS and CDR2 as FQNEAQ. The CDR3 loop spans 12 amino acids. The CDR3 protein is CASSPATLEQYF. The CDR3 nucleotides read TGTGCCAGCAGCCCCGCGACACTGGAGCAGTACTTC.

The V gene is TRBV6-5, the J gene TRBJ2-3; D gene uncertain. The germline CDR1 and CDR2 sequences are MNHEY and SVGAGI. V was clipped by 0 bases and J by 5 bases, with 9 bases between them. The length of the CDR3 is 14 residues. The CDR3 spells CASSYSMRVDTQYF. In DNA, the CDR3 is TGTGCCAGCAGTTACTCAATGAGAGTAGATACGCAGTATTTT.

The chain carries TRBV14 and TRBJ1-1; 7 bases fit TRBD1. This CDR3 has 14 amino acids. Germline V gene data show CDR1 as SGHDN and CDR2 as FVKESK. The V gene end was trimmed by 4 bases and the J gene end by 5 bases; junction bases not matched to a gene: 7. This CDR3 reads CASSRRQGGTEAFF. CDR3 coding DNA: TGTGCCAGCAGCCGTAGACAGGGCGGGACTGAAGCTTTCTTT.

This sequence joins TRBV11-2 and TRBJ1-2; D remains ambiguous. The CDR3 contains 12 residues. The germline CDR1 and CDR2 sequences are SGHAT and FQNNGV. Deletions cut 7 bases from V and 4 bases from J, with 10 bases between. CDR3 coding DNA: TGTGCCAGCACCGACTCTGGCTATGGCTACACCTTC. Translation gives CASTDSGYGYTF.

The chain combines TRBV6-4 with TRBJ2-3; D is possibly TRBD2 (6 bases). V lost 4 bases and J lost 1, with 12 bases in between. This CDR3 comprises 15 residues. Germline V gene data show CDR1 as MRHNA and CDR2 as SNTAGT. The CDR3 coding sequence is TGTGCCAGCAGTGTTGGTGGAGGGGGCACAGATACGCAGTATTTT. Translated, it gives CASSVGGGGTDTQYF.

The chain is built from TRBV23-1 and TRBJ1-4, with a tentative D call TRBD1 (6 bases). TRBV23-1 is annotated as an ORF whose role is uncertain. The CDR3 extends over 16 amino acids. This chain's CDR3 is CADRGQGIRANEKLFF. CDR3 sequence (DNA): TGCGCTGACCGAGGCCAGGGGATTCGGGCTAATGAAAAACTGTTTTTT.

The rearrangement links TRBV5-8 to TRBJ2-1; the match to TRBD2 covers 12 bases. The CDR3 spans 15 residues. V lost 4 bases and J lost 9; bases outside the gene matches: 8. CDR1 and CDR2 (germline): SGHTS, YDEGEE. Written as DNA, the CDR3 is TGTGCCAGCAGCCTACTAGCGGGGGGACCCACTGAGCAGTTCTTC. It encodes CASSLLAGGPTEQFF. Supplemented by reference TRBV5-8 and TRBJ2-1, the full variable domain reads EAGVTQSPTHLIKTRGQQATLRCSPISGHTSVYWYQQALGLGLQFLLWYDEGEERNRGNFPPRFSGRQFPNYSSELNVNALELEDSALYLCASSLLAGGPTEQFFGPGTRLTVL.

This chain uses TRBV4-2 with TRBJ2-1, with D perhaps matching TRBD2 (6 bases). The V and J ends lost 0 bases and 2 bases respectively, with 14 bases between them. CDR3 length: 17 residues. Per the germline V gene, CDR1 is LGHNA and CDR2 is YNFKEQ. The CDR3 spells CASSQDPPGEPYNEQFF. CDR3 bases: TGTGCCAGCAGCCAAGACCCGCCGGGGGAACCCTACAATGAGCAGTTCTTC.

As regards this clone: Other DNA sequences from this sample encode an identical CDR3 as well. This chain uses TRBV29-1 with TRBJ2-1; D remains unclear. The CDR3 totals 10 residues. Germline V gene sequence: CDR1 SQVTM, CDR2 ANQGSEA. The V gene lost 4 bases and the J gene lost 10 bases, with 8 bases spanning the gap. CDR3 in amino acids: CSVVSYEQFF. CDR3 coding DNA: TGCAGCGTTGTCTCCTACGAGCAGTTCTTC.

This clone was seen a handful of times. This sequence joins TRBV12-5 and TRBJ1-3; D unclear. V was pared by 3 bases and J by 0 bases, with 9 bases between. The CDR3 covers 15 residues. Looked up from germline, CDR1 is LGHNT and CDR2 is FRNRAP. In DNA, the CDR3 is TGTGCTAGTGGTTTTATTGTTAGCTCTGGAAACACCATATATTTT. Its protein is CASGFIVSSGNTIYF.

This clone was recorded a few times. The J gene is TRBJ1-1, the V gene TRBV5-6; D gene ambiguous. Germline CDR1 and CDR2: SGHDT and YYEEEE. The CDR3 sequence is 14 residues long. Trimming removed 2 bases from V and 6 bases from J, with 14 bases in between. CDR3 sequence: CASSFGVPFAEAFF. The CDR3, as DNA: TGTGCCAGCAGCTTCGGGGTCCCGTTCGCTGAAGCTTTCTTT.

V is TRBV4-3 and J is TRBJ1-1; no clear D. Germline V gene lookup returns CDR1 LGHNA and CDR2 YSLEER. The CDR3 consists of 13 residues. Trimming pared 0 bases from V and 4 bases from J, leaving 6 bases between. The DNA for the CDR3 is TGCGCCAGCAGCCAAGAATGGAGCACTGAAGCTTTCTTT. Translation: CASSQEWSTEAFF.

For the CDR3, the DNA is TGTGCCAGCAGTTTGGGTGGACCGCAGGGGCCCGGGGAGCTGTTTTTT. It codes for CASSLGGPQGPGELFF. The V and J genes are TRBV28 and TRBJ2-2; perhaps TRBD1 as D (6 bases). CDR3 size: 16 residues. Between the trimmed V and J ends, which lost 3 bases and 6 bases, there was a span of 17 bases. Looked up from germline, CDR1 is MDHEN and CDR2 is SYDVKM.

The chain joins TRBV9 to TRBJ1-2; 8 nucleotides line up with TRBD1. J gave up 4 bases and V 3 bases, and 11 bases lay outside the gene matches. Per germline, CDR1 SGDLS and CDR2 YYNGEE. CDR3 length: 16 amino acids. CDR3 sequence (DNA): TGTGCCAGCAGCGGCGACCGGCGAACAGGGGGCTATGGCTACACCTTC. This encodes CASSGDRRTGGYGYTF.

This rearrangement joins TRBV2 to TRBJ2-7; D unclear. The CDR3 loop spans 15 amino acids. V shed 5 bases and J shed 2 bases, with 16 bases lying between them. The germline V gene has CDR1 SNHLY and CDR2 FYNNEI. The CDR3, as DNA: TGTGCCAGCAGTTCCGATGTACCGCGCCCCTACGAGCAGTACTTC. Amino acids: CASSSDVPRPYEQYF.

This rearrangement joins TRBV5-4 to TRBJ2-3; 9 bases fit TRBD2. The CDR3 loop spans 16 amino acids. Germline trimming cut 4 bases from V and 1 base from J; bases unmatched to any gene: 7. Germline V gene data show CDR1 as SGHNT and CDR2 as YYREEE (reference sequence). The CDR3 sequence is CASSPFGGGGTDTQYF. The CDR3 DNA is TGTGCCAGCAGCCCCTTTGGCGGGGGGGGCACAGATACGCAGTATTTT.

CDR3 sequence: CASSRLQGTNEKLFF. CDR3 sequence (DNA): TGCGCCAGCAGCCGGCTACAGGGGACTAATGAAAAACTGTTTTTT. The chain recombines TRBV4-3 with TRBJ1-4; 7 bases fit TRBD1. V was clipped by 4 bases and J by 2 bases; unmatched bases: 4. The V gene's germline CDR1 is LGHNA and CDR2 YSLEER. This CDR3 region has 15 residues.